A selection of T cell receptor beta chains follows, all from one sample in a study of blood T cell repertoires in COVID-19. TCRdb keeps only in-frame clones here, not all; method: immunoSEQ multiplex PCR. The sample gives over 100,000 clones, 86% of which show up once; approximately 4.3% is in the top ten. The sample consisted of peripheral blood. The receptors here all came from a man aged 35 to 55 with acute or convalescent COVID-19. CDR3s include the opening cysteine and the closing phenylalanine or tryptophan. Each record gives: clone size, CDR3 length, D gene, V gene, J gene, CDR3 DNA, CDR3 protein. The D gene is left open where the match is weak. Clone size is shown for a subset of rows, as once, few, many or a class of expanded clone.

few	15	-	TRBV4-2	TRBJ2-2	TGTGCCAGCAGCCCGACTGGAGGGGCGTCCGGGGAGCTGTTTTTT	CASSPTGGASGELFF
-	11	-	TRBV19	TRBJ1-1	TGTGCCAGTAGGCAGTACACTGAAGCTTTCTTT	CASRQYTEAFF
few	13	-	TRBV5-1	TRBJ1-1	TGCGCCAGCAGCCTCGATGGAGGAGGTGAAGCTTTCTTT	CASSLDGGGEAFF
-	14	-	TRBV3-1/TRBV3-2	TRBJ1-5	TGTGCCAGCAGCCAAGATCCCACATGGCAGCCCCAGCATTTT	CASSQDPTWQPQHF
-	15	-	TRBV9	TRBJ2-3	TGTGCCAGCAGCGCGACAGCAGTTAGCACAGATACGCAGTATTTT	CASSATAVSTDTQYF
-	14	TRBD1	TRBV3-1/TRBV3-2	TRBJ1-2	TGTGCCAGCAGCCAAGCGGACAGGGAGAGTGGCTACACCTTC	CASSQADRESGYTF
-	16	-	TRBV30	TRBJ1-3	TGTGCCTGGAGTTCCCCGGGGGGGTCGGTTGGAAACACCATATATTTT	CAWSSPGGSVGNTIYF
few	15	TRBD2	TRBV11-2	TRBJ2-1	TGTGCCAGCAGCTTAGGGCTAGCGGGAGCATATGAGCAGTTCTTC	CASSLGLAGAYEQFF
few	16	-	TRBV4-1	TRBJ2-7	TGCGCCAGCAGCCTCTCCCGACAGCGTCCCTCCTACGAGCAGTACTTC	CASSLSRQRPSYEQYF
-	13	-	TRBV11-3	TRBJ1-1	TGTGCCAGCAGCCCTAGATGGGACACTGAAGCTTTCTTT	CASSPRWDTEAFF
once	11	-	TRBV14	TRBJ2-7	TGTGCCAGCAGCCAAGGAGACGAGCAGTACTTC	CASSQGDEQYF
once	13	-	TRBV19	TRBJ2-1	TGTGCCAGTAGTATGGCCAGTTACAATGAGCAGTTCTTC	CASSMASYNEQFF
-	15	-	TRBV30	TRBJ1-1	TGTGCCTGGAGCGCGTGGGGAGGAGTGGACACTGAAGCTTTCTTT	CAWSAWGGVDTEAFF
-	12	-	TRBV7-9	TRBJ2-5	TGTGCCAGCAGCCTTAACAGCGAGACCCAGTACTTC	CASSLNSETQYF
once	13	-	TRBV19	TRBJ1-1	TGTGCCACCCGACAGTATTCGAACACTGAAGCTTTCTTT	CATRQYSNTEAFF
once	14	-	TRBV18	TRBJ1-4	TGTGCCAGCTCACCGAGTCTAGGGGATGAAAAACTGTTTTTT	CASSPSLGDEKLFF
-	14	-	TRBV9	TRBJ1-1	TGTGCCAGCAGCGTAGGAGATGCGAACACTGAAGCTTTCTTT	CASSVGDANTEAFF
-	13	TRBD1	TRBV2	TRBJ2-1	TGTGCCACTCCGGGACAGGGGGCCAATGAGCAGTTCTTC	CATPGQGANEQFF
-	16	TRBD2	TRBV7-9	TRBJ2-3	TGTGCCAGCAGGCCCACTAGCGGGAGGGCCGCAGATACGCAGTATTTT	CASRPTSGRAADTQYF
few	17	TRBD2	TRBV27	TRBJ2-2	TGTGCCAGCAGTTTATTTCCCCACGGGAGGTTCCCCGGGGAGCTGTTTTTT	CASSLFPHGRFPGELFF
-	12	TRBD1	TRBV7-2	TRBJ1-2	TGTGCCAGCAGCCCGTCGGGACAGGGCTACACCTTC	CASSPSGQGYTF
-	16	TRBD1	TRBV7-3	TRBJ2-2	TGTGCCAGCAGCTACTCGACAGGGGCCGACACCGGGGAGCTGTTTTTT	CASSYSTGADTGELFF
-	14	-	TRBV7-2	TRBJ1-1	TGTGCCAGCAGCTTGCAGGGAGGTCCCACTGAAGCTTTCTTT	CASSLQGGPTEAFF
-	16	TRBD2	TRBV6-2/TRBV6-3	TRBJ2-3	TGTGCCAGCAGTCCAGACGGGGCTACCGGGGGGAGGACGCAGTATTTT	CASSPDGATGGRTQYF
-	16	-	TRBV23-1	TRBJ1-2	TGCGCCAGCAGTCAAGTAGACACCCTCGGGGTTTATGGCTACACCTTC	CASSQVDTLGVYGYTF
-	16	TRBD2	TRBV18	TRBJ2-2	TGTGCCAGCTCACCACCAACTAGCGGAAACACCGGGGAGCTGTTTTTT	CASSPPTSGNTGELFF